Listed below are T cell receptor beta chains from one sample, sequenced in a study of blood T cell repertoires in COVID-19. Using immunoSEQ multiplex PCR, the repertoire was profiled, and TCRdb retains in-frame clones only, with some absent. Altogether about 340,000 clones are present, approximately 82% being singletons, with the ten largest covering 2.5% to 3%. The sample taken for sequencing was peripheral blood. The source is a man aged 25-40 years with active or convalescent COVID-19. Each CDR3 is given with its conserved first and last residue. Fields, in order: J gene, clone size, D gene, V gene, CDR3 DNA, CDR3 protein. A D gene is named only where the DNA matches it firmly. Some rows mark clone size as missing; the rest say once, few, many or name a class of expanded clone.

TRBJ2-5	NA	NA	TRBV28	TGTGCCAGCAGTTGGGGGGACCCAATCTGGGAGACCCAGTACTTC	CASSWGDPIWETQYF
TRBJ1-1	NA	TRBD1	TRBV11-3	TGTGCCAGCAGCACCGGACAGGGTCACACTGAAGCTTTCTTT	CASSTGQGHTEAFF
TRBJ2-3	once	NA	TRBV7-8	TGTGCCAGCAGCACGGACCGGGGGGATACGCAGTATTTT	CASSTDRGDTQYF
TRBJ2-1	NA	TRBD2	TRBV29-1	TGCAGCGTTGAGGGGGGTGCTAGCGGGGTGGGCTACAATGAGCAGTTCTTC	CSVEGGASGVGYNEQFF
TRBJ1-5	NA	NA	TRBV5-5	TGTGCCAGCAGCTTTGGTCCGGGGAATAGCAATCAGCCCCAGCATTTT	CASSFGPGNSNQPQHF
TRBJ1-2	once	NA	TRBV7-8	TGTGCCAGCAGCTTAGGGTCGACGGGTTATGGCTACACCTTC	CASSLGSTGYGYTF
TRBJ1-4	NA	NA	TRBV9	TGTGCCAGCAGCCTACGAGCACAGGGAGGGGAAAAACTGTTTTTT	CASSLRAQGGEKLFF
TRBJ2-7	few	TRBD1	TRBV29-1	TGCAGCGTAGGGGACAGAAGGAGCTCCTACGAGCAGTACTTC	CSVGDRRSSYEQYF
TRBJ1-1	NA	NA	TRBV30	TGTGCCTGGAGTGTACGGGTTGAAGCTTTCTTT	CAWSVRVEAFF
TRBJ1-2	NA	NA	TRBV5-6	TGTGCCAGCAGCTTGGCGGACAGCCCCTATGGCTACACCTTC	CASSLADSPYGYTF
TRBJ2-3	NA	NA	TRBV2	TGTGCCAGCAGTGAAGTCCTCTCAGATACGCAGTATTTT	CASSEVLSDTQYF
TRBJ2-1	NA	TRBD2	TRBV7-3	TGTGCCAGCAGCCCTTCTAGCGGTCGACTCTCCTACAATGAGCAGTTCTTC	CASSPSSGRLSYNEQFF
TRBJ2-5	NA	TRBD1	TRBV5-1	TGCGCCAGCAGACAGGGGTTTAAAGAGACCCAGTACTTC	CASRQGFKETQYF
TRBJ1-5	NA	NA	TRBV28	TGTGCCAGCAGTTTAGGGGAGGGTCAGCCCCAGCATTTT	CASSLGEGQPQHF
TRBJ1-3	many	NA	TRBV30	TGTGCCTGGAGTGTACCAGGGAGAAACACCATATATTTT	CAWSVPGRNTIYF
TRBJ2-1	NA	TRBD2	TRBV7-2	TGTGCCAGCAGCTTAGTAAGGAGCGGGGGGGTAATTGGCAATGAGCAGTTCTTC	CASSLVRSGGVIGNEQFF
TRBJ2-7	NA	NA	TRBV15	TGTGCCACCAGTACCCCCGGAGTTGCGCGGAGGGAGCAGTACTTC	CATSTPGVARREQYF
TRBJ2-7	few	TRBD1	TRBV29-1	TGCAGCGTTGAAATGGACAGGGGGCCCGAGCAGTACTTC	CSVEMDRGPEQYF
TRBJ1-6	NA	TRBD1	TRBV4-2	TGTGCCAGCAGCCCTGGGACAGGGTCTTCACCCCTCCACTTT	CASSPGTGSSPLHF
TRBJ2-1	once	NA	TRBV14	TGTGCCAGCAGCCAAGGGGTAGAGGACAATGAGCAGTTCTTC	CASSQGVEDNEQFF
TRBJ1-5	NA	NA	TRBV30	TGTGCCTGGAGCGGCCGGGGAGGGAGCAATCAGCCCCAGCATTTT	CAWSGRGGSNQPQHF
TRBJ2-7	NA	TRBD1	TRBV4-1	TGCGCCAGCAGCCCCCGACAGGGGGGTTTGTACGAGCAGTACTTC	CASSPRQGGLYEQYF
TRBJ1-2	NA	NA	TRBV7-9	TGTGCCAGCAGCTCAGGAAAAGTACAGGGCCGTTCTAACTATGGCTACACCTTC	CASSSGKVQGRSNYGYTF
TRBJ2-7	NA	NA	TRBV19	TGTGCCAGTGGGCCAAGACAGGTCGTTGCAGACGAGCAGTACTTC	CASGPRQVVADEQYF
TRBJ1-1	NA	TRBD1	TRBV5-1	TGCGCCAGCAGCTTGGACAGGGACAGCACTGAAGCTTTCTTT	CASSLDRDSTEAFF
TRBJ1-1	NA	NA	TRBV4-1	TGCGCCAGCAGCCAAGTCGGCAGGGAAGCTTTCTTT	CASSQVGREAFF
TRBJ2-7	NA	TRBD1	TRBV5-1	TGCGCCAGCAGCCACGGACAGGGGGTCGCGTACGAGCAGTACTTC	CASSHGQGVAYEQYF
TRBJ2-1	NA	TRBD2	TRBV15	TGTGCCACCAGCAGGAAGCGGGGTGCGTACAATGAGCAGTTCTTC	CATSRKRGAYNEQFF
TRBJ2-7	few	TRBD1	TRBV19	TGTGCCAGTAGTATCCGACAGGGGCCCTACGAGCAGTACTTC	CASSIRQGPYEQYF
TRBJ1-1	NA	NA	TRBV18	TGTGCCAGCTCACCAGGCGGGAACACTGAAGCTTTCTTT	CASSPGGNTEAFF
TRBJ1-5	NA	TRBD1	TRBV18	TGTGCCAGCTCACCCCTGGGACAGGGGGTTCAGCCCCAGCATTTT	CASSPLGQGVQPQHF
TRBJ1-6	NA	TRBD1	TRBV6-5	TGTGCCAGCACAGCGACAGGGGGTCGTTCACCCCTCCACTTT	CASTATGGRSPLHF
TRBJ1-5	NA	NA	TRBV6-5	TGTGCCAGCAGTCCTCATCCGGGTAATCAGCCCCAGCATTTT	CASSPHPGNQPQHF
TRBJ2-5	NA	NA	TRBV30	TGTGCCTGGGGGGATGGGCAGGGAGAGACCCAGTACTTC	CAWGDGQGETQYF
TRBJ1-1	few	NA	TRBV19	TGTGCCAGTAGTCCAGACAGCAGCCTAAACACTGAAGCTTTCTTT	CASSPDSSLNTEAFF
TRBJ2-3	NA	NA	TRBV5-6	TGTGCCAGCAGCTTGGCGGCGGTAGATACGCAGTATTTT	CASSLAAVDTQYF
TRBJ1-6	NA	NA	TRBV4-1	TGCGCCAGCAGCCAAGGTTTTAGTAGTAATTCACCCCTCCACTTT	CASSQGFSSNSPLHF
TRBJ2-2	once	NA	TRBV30	TGTGCAGCGCCGACCACCGGGGAGCTGTTTTTT	CAAPTTGELFF
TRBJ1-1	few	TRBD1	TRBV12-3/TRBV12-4	TGTGCCAGCAGGGGACAGGGGAACACTGAAGCTTTCTTT	CASRGQGNTEAFF
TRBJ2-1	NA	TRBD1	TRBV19	TGTGCCAGTAGTTCCCCGACCCGGACAGGGGGCAGGGTAAATGAGCAGTTCTTC	CASSSPTRTGGRVNEQFF
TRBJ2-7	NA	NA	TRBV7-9	TGTGCCAGCATGATTTCAACAGGGGGGGCCCAGTACTTC	CASMISTGGAQYF
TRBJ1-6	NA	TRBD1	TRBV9	TGTGCCAGCAGCGCGCGACAGGGCTCAGGGGTGGCCCTCCACTTT	CASSARQGSGVALHF
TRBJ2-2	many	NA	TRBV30	TGTGCCTGGAGTGTGGCTAGGAACACCGGGGAGCTGTTTTTT	CAWSVARNTGELFF
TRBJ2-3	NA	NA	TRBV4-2	TGTGCCAGCAGCCACAGCCGTGTCGGGGCGGGGGATACGCAGTATTTT	CASSHSRVGAGDTQYF